The clone carrying this T cell receptor beta chain was picked up many times. Its target is not known. The sample originates from a study of early T cells in non-severe SARS-CoV-2 infection. Overall study: Investigators sequenced bulk RNA drawn from unsorted whole blood, and chains remained unpaired. Study-wide results and limits: Clonotype matching in VDJdb favored anti-spike CD8 responses and did not capture private and CD4 specificities.

The TCR library protocol was used to attach unique molecular identifiers. These identifiers were attached to individual cDNA molecules. TCRdb redid the calling of the 5' RACE reads with MiXCR, one entry per CDR3 protein. The data show under 65,000 distinct CDR3 sequences, under 15% seen once. This CDR3 spans 14 amino acids. Germline assignment: CDR1 MGHDK and CDR2 SYGVNS. V was shortened by 5 bases and J by 4 bases, with 14 bases between the two germline ends. Source material: whole blood. The receptor was derived from an adult who was a healthcare worker with PCR-confirmed SARS-CoV-2 infection or an uninfected control (not recorded which). The chain employs TRBV25-1 and TRBJ1-1; D possibly corresponds to TRBD1 (5 bases). The CDR3 here is CASSRTRDSTEAFF. The CDR3 region has the DNA TGTGCCAGCAGTAGGACCCGGGACTCCACTGAAGCTTTCTTT.